The rows below give T cell receptor beta chains drawn from one sample of a study of shared clonotypes between healthy human individuals. Data came from immunoSEQ multiplex PCR; TCRdb stores just in-frame clones and leaves some out. The sample consists of 1.4 million to 1.5 million clones, about 96% of them appearing once. What was sequenced was naive CD4+ T cells sorted from blood. Every receptor here comes from a man aged 25 to 45 in good health. CDR3s include the opening cysteine and the closing phenylalanine or tryptophan. The D gene is left open where the match is weak. Size is omitted from some rows. Given values are once, few, many or a class for expanded clones.

cdr3_length d_call j_call v_call clone_size cdr3_aa cdr3_nt
14 TRBD2 TRBJ2-2 TRBV29-1 . CSVRTSPNTGELFF TGCAGCGTGCGGACTAGTCCGAACACCGGGGAGCTGTTTTTT
14 . TRBJ2-1 TRBV19 once CASSIERDWVEQFF TGTGCCAGTAGTATAGAGCGGGATTGGGTTGAGCAGTTCTTC
15 TRBD1 TRBJ2-2 TRBV19 . CASSNRQGRVGELFF TGTGCCAGTAGCAATCGACAGGGCAGGGTCGGGGAGCTGTTTTTT
17 . TRBJ2-5 TRBV5-4 . CASSLAVTRGPGETQYF TGTGCCAGCAGCTTGGCCGTGACTAGGGGTCCTGGAGAGACCCAGTACTTC
14 . TRBJ2-7 TRBV6-5 . CASSYGGRVYEQYF TGTGCCAGCAGTTACGGAGGCCGAGTTTACGAGCAGTACTTC
15 . TRBJ1-4 TRBV5-8 . CASSMYRATNEKLFF TGTGCCAGCAGCATGTACCGTGCAACTAATGAAAAACTGTTTTTT
14 TRBD1 TRBJ1-2 TRBV2 . CASSRDRRNYGYTF TGTGCCAGCAGCCGGGACAGGAGAAACTATGGCTACACCTTC
14 . TRBJ2-1 TRBV5-1 . CASSLNYLYNEQFF TGCGCCAGCAGCTTAAACTACCTTTACAATGAGCAGTTCTTC
12 . TRBJ2-2 TRBV6-4 . CASRRYTGELFF TGTGCCAGCAGACGCTACACCGGGGAGCTGTTTTTT
15 TRBD1 TRBJ1-5 TRBV6-1 . CASRRTGASNQPQHF TGTGCCAGCAGACGGACAGGGGCGAGCAATCAGCCCCAGCATTTT
14 . TRBJ2-7 TRBV7-9 . CASRRQEARGEQYF TGTGCCAGCAGAAGACAGGAGGCGAGAGGGGAGCAGTACTTC
17 TRBD1 TRBJ2-7 TRBV7-9 . CASSLALTGTGDYEQYF TGTGCCAGCAGCTTAGCACTAACTGGGACAGGGGACTACGAGCAGTACTTC
13 . TRBJ2-6 TRBV27 . CASSNSGANVLTF TGTGCCAGCAGTAACTCTGGGGCCAACGTCCTGACTTTC
16 TRBD1 TRBJ1-5 TRBV25-1 . CASSATGGRGNQPQHF TGTGCCAGCAGTGCAACAGGGGGAAGAGGCAATCAGCCCCAGCATTTT
15 . TRBJ2-3 TRBV19 . CASSPTGAYTDTQYF TGTGCCAGTAGTCCCACCGGGGCCTACACAGATACGCAGTATTTT
16 . TRBJ2-1 TRBV9 . CASSVVASNLYNEQFF TGTGCCAGCAGCGTAGTAGCGTCGAACCTTTACAATGAGCAGTTCTTC
11 . TRBJ2-1 TRBV30 . CAWSVQGEQFF TGTGCCTGGAGTGTACAGGGTGAGCAGTTCTTC
15 TRBD2 TRBJ2-7 TRBV6-5 . CASSYSTSEPYEQYF TGTGCCAGCAGTTACTCCACTAGCGAACCCTACGAGCAGTACTTC
14 TRBD1 TRBJ2-7 TRBV27 . CASRGQVSSYEQYF TGTGCCAGCAGGGGACAGGTGAGCTCCTACGAGCAGTACTTC
17 TRBD1 TRBJ2-1 TRBV5-1 . CASSRKTTGGSIDEQFF TGCGCCAGCAGCCGAAAAACGACAGGGGGAAGCATTGATGAGCAGTTCTTC
13 TRBD2 TRBJ2-7 TRBV19 . CASSVAGSYEQYF TGTGCCAGTAGTGTAGCGGGGTCCTACGAGCAGTACTTC
15 TRBD2 TRBJ2-7 TRBV5-4 once CASVTLAVGAYEQYF TGTGCCAGCGTAACCCTAGCGGTAGGGGCCTACGAGCAGTACTTC
16 TRBD2 TRBJ2-7 TRBV5-1 . CASSFSGRDKAYEQYF TGCGCCAGCAGCTTTAGCGGGAGAGATAAGGCTTACGAGCAGTACTTC
15 . TRBJ2-1 TRBV25-1 . CASSLLGGSYNEQFF TGTGCCAGCAGTCTCCTGGGGGGCTCCTACAATGAGCAGTTCTTC
15 TRBD2 TRBJ2-5 TRBV28 . CASSPGVAGQETQYF TGTGCCAGCAGCCCGGGGGTAGCGGGACAAGAGACCCAGTACTTC
17 TRBD1 TRBJ2-1 TRBV19 . CASRPSAGTGDYNEQFF TGTGCCAGCCGCCCATCAGCCGGGACAGGGGATTACAATGAGCAGTTCTTC
13 . TRBJ2-2 TRBV5-4 . CASSPSYAGELFF TGTGCCAGCAGCCCTAGCTACGCTGGGGAGCTGTTTTTT
18 TRBD2 TRBJ2-2 TRBV5-1 . CASSSGLAGAEFTGELFF TGCGCCAGCAGCTCTGGACTAGCGGGAGCCGAATTCACCGGGGAGCTGTTTTTT
17 TRBD1 TRBJ2-5 TRBV7-7 . CASSPQLGHNRGKTQYF TGTGCCAGCAGCCCGCAGTTGGGACACAACAGGGGAAAGACCCAGTACTTC
15 . TRBJ1-1 TRBV4-1 . CASSQARAFFTEAFF TGCGCCAGCAGCCAAGCCCGGGCCTTTTTCACTGAAGCTTTCTTT
11 . TRBJ2-7 TRBV6-1 once CASSRRDEQYF TGTGCCAGCAGTCGTAGGGACGAGCAGTACTTC
13 . TRBJ1-2 TRBV11-2 . CASSAGHNYGYTF TGTGCCAGCAGCGCGGGGCATAACTATGGCTACACCTTC
14 TRBD1 TRBJ1-5 TRBV5-1 . CASSQDRTGQPQHF TGCGCCAGCAGCCAGGACAGGACGGGCCAGCCCCAGCATTTT
17 TRBD1 TRBJ1-3 TRBV7-9 . CASSLAPGGTFGNTIYF TGTGCCAGCAGCTTAGCGCCAGGGGGAACGTTTGGAAACACCATATATTTT
15 TRBD1 TRBJ2-7 TRBV11-2 once CASSLERTGGSEQYF TGTGCCAGCAGCTTAGAAAGGACAGGGGGCAGCGAGCAGTACTTC
12 . TRBJ2-7 TRBV25-1 . CASSTSFYEQYF TGTGCCAGCAGTACTAGTTTCTACGAGCAGTACTTC
15 . TRBJ2-7 TRBV28 . CASSPSTWQYYEQYF TGTGCCAGCAGTCCGAGCACATGGCAGTACTACGAGCAGTACTTC
13 . TRBJ1-3 TRBV28 once CASSLVSGNTIYF TGTGCCAGCAGTTTAGTTTCTGGAAACACCATATATTTT
16 TRBD1 TRBJ2-7 TRBV27 . CASSLGRDSLSYEQYF TGTGCCAGCAGTTTAGGTCGGGACAGTTTATCCTACGAGCAGTACTTC
13 . TRBJ2-1 TRBV11-3 . CASSLGGGYEQFF TGTGCCAGCAGCTTAGGGGGAGGTTATGAGCAGTTCTTC
17 TRBD2 TRBJ2-1 TRBV11-3 . CASSRGLAGGPYNEQFF TGTGCCAGCAGCAGGGGACTAGCGGGAGGTCCCTACAATGAGCAGTTCTTC
11 . TRBJ1-3 TRBV6-6 . CASSQGNTIYF TGTGCCAGCAGCCAAGGAAACACCATATATTTT
14 . TRBJ2-7 TRBV5-1 . CASSLGQTAYEQYF TGCGCCAGCAGCTTAGGTCAGACAGCCTACGAGCAGTACTTC
14 . TRBJ1-1 TRBV28 . CASSFPPDKAEAFF TGTGCCAGCAGTTTCCCCCCGGACAAGGCTGAAGCTTTCTTT
16 . TRBJ2-3 TRBV5-1 . CASSIGQAGGTDTQYF TGCGCCAGCAGCATAGGACAGGCGGGGGGCACAGATACGCAGTATTTT
16 . TRBJ1-2 TRBV2 . CASSVTRQFINYGYTF TGTGCCAGCAGTGTGACTAGACAGTTCATCAACTATGGCTACACCTTC
17 TRBD1 TRBJ1-1 TRBV7-9 . CASRRPLGTAGDTEAFF TGTGCCAGCAGGCGCCCGCTGGGGACAGCAGGGGACACTGAAGCTTTCTTT
13 TRBD2 TRBJ2-2 TRBV5-4 . CASSPREAGELFF TGTGCCAGCAGCCCACGGGAGGCCGGGGAGCTGTTTTTT
16 TRBD1 TRBJ2-1 TRBV27 . CASSPLDRGGYNEQFF TGTGCCAGCAGTCCACTGGACAGGGGTGGCTACAATGAGCAGTTCTTC
16 TRBD1 TRBJ1-3 TRBV6-6 . CASSWTGNKRGNTIYF TGTGCCAGCAGTTGGACAGGGAATAAAAGGGGGAACACCATATATTTT
13 . TRBJ1-1 TRBV5-1 once CASSLASYTEAFF TGCGCCAGCAGCTTGGCGTCGTACACTGAAGCTTTCTTT
17 . TRBJ2-1 TRBV7-2 . CASSSRGGGPRYNEQFF TGTGCCAGCAGCTCCCGGGGCGGGGGCCCGAGATACAATGAGCAGTTCTTC
15 . TRBJ1-1 TRBV28 . CASSFPAGGNTEAFF TGTGCCAGCAGTTTCCCCGCCGGGGGAAACACTGAAGCTTTCTTT